The table lists the clone carrying this TCR beta chain with many counts. The data were taken from a study of CD8+CD57+ T cells in acquired aplastic anemia. The CDR3 runs to 14 residues. The V end lost 8 bases, the J end lost 4 bases, and 17 bases lay between the germline ends. TCR beta VDJ and CDR3 profiling used genomic DNA as template. TCRdb called the reads again in MiXCR, with one record for every CDR3 protein. This table holds 250,000 to 350,000 distinct CDR3 sequences, 55% to 65% found once. This clonotype was sampled from a human donor with severe aplastic anemia or a healthy control (not recorded which). Source material: sorted CD4+, CD8+, or CD8+CD57+ T cells (not recorded which) from PBMCs. The gene calls are TRBV12-3 or TRBV12-4 and TRBJ1-2, with a weak D call TRBD1 (6 bases). The CDR3 is CASASGAMIYGYTF. The CDR3 region has the DNA TGTGCCAGCGCCTCGGGGGCGATGATCTATGGCTACACCTTC.